The rows below give T cell receptor beta chains drawn from one sample of a study of neoadjuvant anti-PD-1 for oral cavity cancer. Clones were read by immunoSEQ multiplex PCR, and TCRdb kept only the in-frame ones, dropping some. The table records roughly 18,000 clones, roughly 70% of them present only once. Specimen: PBMCs, collected before nivolumab (anti-PD-1) treatment. The receptors derive from a person between 40 and 80 years old with oral cavity squamous cell carcinoma. The CDR3 runs from the conserved cysteine through the conserved F or W. A D gene is named only where the DNA matches it firmly. Rows give clone size only sometimes, using once, few, many, or a class for an expanded clone.

j_call	clone_size	d_call	v_call	cdr3_aa	cdr3_nt
TRBJ2-1	.	.	TRBV19	CASSIDEEVNEQFF	TGTGCCAGTAGTATAGATGAGGAGGTCAATGAGCAGTTCTTC
TRBJ2-2	.	.	TRBV19	CASIYHGELFF	TGTGCCAGTATCTATCACGGGGAGCTGTTTTTT
TRBJ1-5	few	.	TRBV19	CASSVRARGQPQHF	TGTGCCAGTAGTGTCAGGGCACGAGGTCAGCCCCAGCATTTT
TRBJ1-1	.	TRBD1	TRBV18	CASSPRGQGNTEAFF	TGTGCCAGCTCACCCCGCGGACAGGGGAACACTGAAGCTTTCTTT
TRBJ2-7	.	.	TRBV5-1	CASSLVPGTIPYEQYF	TGCGCCAGCAGCTTGGTACCCGGGACAATCCCCTACGAGCAGTACTTC
TRBJ2-7	once	TRBD1	TRBV19	CASSIRGQGYEQYF	TGTGCCAGTAGTATACGCGGACAGGGCTACGAGCAGTACTTC
TRBJ2-7	.	.	TRBV2	CASSAGVGYEQYF	TGTGCCAGCAGTGCGGGAGTAGGCTACGAGCAGTACTTC
TRBJ2-5	few	TRBD1	TRBV7-9	CATRDRQETQYF	TGTGCCACAAGGGACAGACAAGAGACCCAGTACTTC
TRBJ2-1	.	TRBD2	TRBV9	CASSPTSGGSNEQFF	TGTGCCAGCAGCCCCACTAGCGGTGGATCCAATGAGCAGTTCTTC
TRBJ1-2	.	.	TRBV1	CTSSPSKYGYTF	TGCACCAGCAGCCCCAGTAAGTATGGCTACACCTTC
TRBJ2-3	.	TRBD2	TRBV30	CAWGRDGRMTDTQYF	TGTGCCTGGGGTAGAGACGGGAGGATGACAGATACGCAGTATTTT
TRBJ2-3	.	TRBD2	TRBV5-1	CASSPGGLAISTDTQYF	TGCGCCAGCAGCCCGGGGGGGCTAGCGATAAGCACAGATACGCAGTATTTT
TRBJ1-2	.	.	TRBV28	CASTATVANYGYTF	TGTGCCAGCACCGCGACAGTCGCTAACTATGGCTACACCTTC
TRBJ1-2	.	.	TRBV6-1	CASSGTFTNYGYTF	TGTGCCAGCAGTGGGACCTTTACCAACTATGGCTACACCTTC
TRBJ2-3	.	.	TRBV10-2	CASSPKYTQYF	TGCGCCAGCAGTCCCAAATATACGCAGTATTTT
TRBJ2-7	.	.	TRBV7-9	CASSLTQGNEQYF	TGTGCCAGCAGCTTAACCCAGGGTAACGAGCAGTACTTC
TRBJ2-1	.	TRBD2	TRBV6-1	CASSENFFGLAGGGDEQFF	TGTGCCAGCAGTGAAAATTTTTTCGGTCTAGCGGGAGGGGGCGATGAGCAGTTCTTC
TRBJ2-5	.	TRBD2	TRBV19	CASSIDLGSGNQETQYF	TGTGCCAGTAGTATAGACCTAGGGAGCGGGAACCAAGAGACCCAGTACTTC
TRBJ2-7	.	TRBD2	TRBV30	CAWSISSGRPDYEQYF	TGTGCCTGGAGTATCTCTAGCGGGAGGCCAGACTACGAGCAGTACTTC
TRBJ2-7	.	TRBD1	TRBV5-1	CASSSGTAFYEQYF	TGCGCCAGCAGCTCCGGGACAGCGTTCTACGAGCAGTACTTC
TRBJ1-1	few	.	TRBV2	CASSEQGLGTEAFF	TGTGCCAGCAGTGAACAGGGGCTTGGCACTGAAGCTTTCTTT
TRBJ1-1	few	TRBD1	TRBV6-1	CASSATGVATEAFF	TGTGCCAGCAGTGCTACAGGGGTCGCAACTGAAGCTTTCTTT
TRBJ2-3	.	.	TRBV23-1	CASSRTPGQGADTQYF	TGCGCCAGCAGTCGGACACCGGGACAAGGGGCAGATACGCAGTATTTT
TRBJ2-6	once	TRBD1	TRBV11-2	CASSQGTVVAGANVLTF	TGTGCCAGCAGCCAAGGGACAGTAGTGGCTGGGGCCAACGTCCTGACTTTC
TRBJ1-5	.	.	TRBV7-2	CASSSGGRQPQHF	TGTGCCAGCAGCTCTGGGGGTAGGCAGCCCCAGCATTTT
TRBJ2-3	.	.	TRBV10-3	CAISEGYLQGDTQYF	TGTGCCATCAGTGAAGGATACCTCCAGGGTGATACGCAGTATTTT
TRBJ2-3	.	TRBD2	TRBV5-1	CASSFIRGLAGKFSTDTQYF	TGCGCCAGCAGCTTTATCCGGGGACTAGCGGGCAAATTTAGCACAGATACGCAGTATTTT
TRBJ1-4	.	.	TRBV2	CASSDLGSGGEKLFF	TGTGCCAGCAGTGATTTAGGGAGCGGTGGAGAAAAACTGTTTTTT
TRBJ1-5	few	.	TRBV6-5	CASSFSSNQPQHF	TGTGCCAGCAGTTTCAGTAGCAATCAGCCCCAGCATTTT
TRBJ2-7	.	TRBD2	TRBV27	CASSPSASGRDEQYF	TGTGCCAGCAGTCCCTCGGCTAGCGGGAGAGACGAGCAGTACTTC
TRBJ2-7	.	.	TRBV29-1	CSGRSNRYEQYF	TGCTCCGGTCGTTCTAACCGCTACGAGCAGTACTTC
TRBJ1-5	.	.	TRBV19	CASSISLARGNQPQHF	TGTGCCAGTAGTATTTCCCTCGCCCGGGGCAATCAGCCCCAGCATTTT
TRBJ2-7	.	.	TRBV5-1	CASSLSPSYEQYF	TGCGCCAGCAGCTTGAGCCCGTCCTACGAGCAGTACTTC
TRBJ1-5	few	.	TRBV30	CAWSVQDRPNQPQHF	TGTGCCTGGAGTGTACAAGACAGGCCCAATCAGCCCCAGCATTTT
TRBJ2-7	.	.	TRBV7-8	CASSLVEGYEQYF	TGTGCCAGCAGCTTAGTTGAGGGCTACGAGCAGTACTTC
TRBJ2-3	.	TRBD2	TRBV9	CASSVQAGITDTQYF	TGTGCCAGCAGCGTCCAAGCGGGAATTACAGATACGCAGTATTTT
TRBJ2-7	.	TRBD2	TRBV2	CASTSGFSYEQYF	TGTGCCAGCACTAGCGGGTTCTCCTACGAGCAGTACTTC
TRBJ2-3	.	TRBD2	TRBV2	CASSSGTSVGKNF	TGTGCCAGCAGTTCCGGGACTAGCGTCGGAAAGAATTTT
TRBJ2-5	.	.	TRBV2	CASSGYIQETQYF	TGTGCCAGCAGTGGTTACATCCAAGAGACCCAGTACTTC
TRBJ1-3	few	.	TRBV28	CASGRGGNTIYF	TGTGCCAGCGGCAGGGGTGGAAACACCATATATTTT
TRBJ1-3	.	.	TRBV27	CASQRTAGNTIYF	TGTGCCAGCCAGAGGACCGCTGGAAACACCATATATTTT
TRBJ2-7	.	.	TRBV7-6	CASSLVGVGYEQYF	TGTGCCAGCAGCTTAGTAGGGGTAGGGTACGAGCAGTACTTC
TRBJ2-2	.	TRBD2	TRBV6-1	CASSVLSGNRWGLFF	TGTGCCAGCAGTGTTCTTAGCGGGAACCGTTGGGGGCTGTTTTTT
TRBJ1-5	.	TRBD1	TRBV30	CAWGTGLSNQPQHF	TGTGCCTGGGGGACAGGACTCAGCAATCAGCCCCAGCATTTT
TRBJ1-1	few	.	TRBV21-1	CASTEQTTEAFF	TGTGCCAGCACAGAGCAGACCACTGAAGCTTTCTTT